The next 11 T cell receptor beta chains were all read from a single sample in a study of cytomegalovirus exposure and HLA in healthy donors. Primers included in the PCR were 60 Vbeta and 13 Jbeta primers. Using immunoSEQ multiplex PCR, the repertoire was profiled, and TCRdb retains in-frame clones only, with some absent. The data hold 150,000 to 200,000 clones, with about two thirds observed a single time. Sample: PBMCs. The receptors were gathered from a woman aged 30 to 39 in good health and CMV-seronegative.

This chain uses TRBV9 with TRBJ2-3; D is perhaps TRBD1 (6 bases). This CDR3 is 14 amino acids long. Germline values: CDR1 SGDLS, CDR2 YYNGEE. V lost 0 bases and J 4 bases, leaving 9 bases between the germline ends. The CDR3 spells CASSVGQGPDTQYF. The CDR3 region has the DNA TGTGCCAGCAGCGTAGGCCAGGGGCCAGATACGCAGTATTTT.

The chain is built from TRBV9 and TRBJ2-1; 11 bases are shared with TRBD2. Germline V gene sequence: CDR1 SGDLS, CDR2 YYNGEE. This CDR3 spans 13 amino acids. V lost 10 bases to trimming and J lost 5 bases; unmatched junction nucleotides: 5. The CDR3 spells CASGLAVDNEQFF. CDR3 DNA: TGTGCCTCGGGACTAGCGGTAGACAATGAGCAGTTCTTC. The variable domain in full, with the rest retrieved from reference TRBV9 and TRBJ2-1, is DSGVTQTPKHLITATGQRVTLRCSPRSGDLSVYWYQQSLDQGLQFLIQYYNGEERAKGNILERFSAQQFPDLHSELNLSSLELGDSALYFCASGLAVDNEQFFGPGTRLTVL.

The sample holds one count of this clone. This rearrangement joins TRBV5-1 to TRBJ2-2; no reliable D call. This CDR3 has 16 amino acids. V was pared by 7 bases and J by 0 bases, with 16 bases between. CDR1 and CDR2 from the germline V gene are SGHRS and YFSETQ. CDR3 region: CASGSAGAANTGELFF. CDR3 coding DNA: TGCGCCAGCGGTTCGGCAGGCGCCGCGAACACCGGGGAGCTGTTTTTT.

The V and J genes are TRBV4-3 and TRBJ2-2; D is unclear. Per germline, CDR1 LGHNA and CDR2 YSLEER. V was clipped by 1 base and J by 0 bases, with 3 bases between them. The CDR3 runs 14 residues. CDR3 in amino acids: CASSQGANTGELFF. The CDR3 coding sequence is TGCGCCAGCAGCCAAGGAGCGAACACCGGGGAGCTGTTTTTT.

V usage is TRBV6-6 and J usage is TRBJ1-1; possibly TRBD1 for D (6 bases). The germline V gene has CDR1 MNHNY and CDR2 SVGAGI (reference sequence). The CDR3 consists of 13 residues. Trimming took off 5 bases at V and 7 bases at J, with 14 bases between the two ends. For the CDR3, the DNA is TGTGCCAGCAGTACCAGGGGATTCGGTGAAGCTTTCTTT. Translated, it gives CASSTRGFGEAFF.

This clone was seen only a few times. The chain employs TRBV7-9 and TRBJ1-1, with 7 bases lining up with TRBD1. This CDR3 is built from 15 residues. V dropped 3 bases and J dropped 1; count of bases not matched to a gene: 5. Germline loops: CDR1 SEHNR, CDR2 FQNEAQ (reference sequence). Here the CDR3 DNA reads TGTGCCAGCAGCTTTCCGGGACAGCAGAACACTGAAGCTTTCTTT. It encodes CASSFPGQQNTEAFF.

This clone was seen only a few times. V is TRBV5-1 and J is TRBJ2-5, with a weak D call TRBD2 (6 bases). The CDR3 spans 14 residues. The ends were cut back, 7 bases at V and 5 bases at J, with 18 bases in the middle. Germline-derived CDR1 and CDR2 are SGHRS and YFSETQ. CDR3 loop: CASHSERVRETQYF. The DNA for the CDR3 is TGCGCCAGCCATTCCGAGCGGGTGCGGGAGACCCAGTACTTC.

The V call is TRBV11-2, the J call TRBJ2-3, with 15 bases lining up with TRBD2. Germline V gene data show CDR1 as SGHAT and CDR2 as FQNNGV. This CDR3 comprises 16 residues. Losses at the gene ends were 3 bases for V and 5 bases for J; bases not matched to a gene: 3. The CDR3 here is CASSFGLAGGEDTQYF. Here the CDR3 DNA reads TGTGCCAGCAGCTTCGGACTAGCGGGAGGGGAAGATACGCAGTATTTT.

The J gene is TRBJ1-1, the V gene TRBV19, with 9 bases identical to TRBD1. CDR1 and CDR2 from the germline V gene are LNHDA and SQIVND (reference sequence). The CDR3 loop spans 15 amino acids. The V gene end was trimmed by 5 bases and the J gene end by 7 bases; junction bases not matched to a gene: 11. CDR3 nucleotide sequence: TGTGCCAGTAGTCTTGGACAGGGGAGAATGTTTGAAGCTTTCTTT. It encodes CASSLGQGRMFEAFF.

V is TRBV28 and J is TRBJ2-7, with 8 bases fitting TRBD1. V gave up 5 bases and J gave up 2 bases; unmatched junction bases: 8. There are 15 residues in the CDR3. In germline, CDR1 is MDHEN, CDR2 SYDVKM. The CDR3 protein is CASSKTGALTYEQYF. DNA for the CDR3: TGTGCCAGCAGTAAGACAGGGGCTCTTACCTACGAGCAGTACTTC.

The chain couples TRBV9 to TRBJ2-5; 11 bases are shared with TRBD2. Germline trimming cut 2 bases from V and 5 bases from J; bases unmatched to any gene: 5. Germline V lookup: CDR1 SGDLS, CDR2 YYNGEE. This CDR3 is built from 15 residues. CDR3 sequence reads: CASSVSGGARETQYF. The CDR3 DNA sequence: TGTGCCAGCAGCGTTAGCGGGGGGGCTCGGGAGACCCAGTACTTC.